A selection of T cell receptor beta chains follows, all from one sample in a study of T cells after yellow fever vaccination. From the 5' RACE reads, TCRdb called clonotypes with MiXCR, one entry per CDR3 protein. The sample holds 300,000 to 350,000 distinct CDR3 sequences, about 10% seen once. Source: CD4+ T cells sorted from PBMCs, taken 45 days after the yellow fever booster vaccination. The source of these receptors is a man aged 18 to 29 who received the YFV17D yellow fever vaccine. The CDR3 runs from the conserved cysteine through the conserved F or W. The D gene is left open where the match is weak. Some rows mark clone size as missing; the rest say once, few, many or name a class of expanded clone.

D	V	size	J	CDR3	DNA
-	TRBV29-1	many	TRBJ2-1	CSVSGTQGYEQFF	TGCAGCGTTTCTGGTACGCAGGGGTATGAGCAGTTCTTC
-	TRBV2	-	TRBJ1-2	CASSERGGYTF	TGTGCCAGCAGTGAGAGGGGTGGCTACACCTTC
-	TRBV10-3	many	TRBJ2-1	CAISAGTEAYNEQFF	TGTGCCATCAGTGCCGGGACCGAAGCCTACAATGAGCAGTTCTTC
-	TRBV20-1	-	TRBJ1-6	CSARLSGDNSPLHF	TGCAGTGCTAGGTTGAGCGGGGATAATTCACCCCTCCACTTT
TRBD1	TRBV5-1	few	TRBJ2-5	CASRTQTGESETQYF	TGCGCCAGCAGGACTCAGACAGGGGAGTCGGAGACCCAGTACTTC
-	TRBV7-2	-	TRBJ2-3	CASSQGGRGIDTQYF	TGTGCCAGCAGCCAAGGGGGGCGGGGGATAGATACGCAGTATTTT
-	TRBV5-1	many	TRBJ1-2	CASSLDGQSGYTF	TGCGCCAGCAGCTTGGACGGACAGAGTGGCTACACCTTC
-	TRBV20-1	few	TRBJ1-2	CSAPGVGWGTYGYTF	TGCAGTGCCCCAGGGGTCGGTTGGGGAACCTATGGCTACACCTTC
-	TRBV6-2/TRBV6-3	-	TRBJ1-1	CASSYGERVRTEAFF	TGTGCCAGCAGTTACGGGGAACGGGTTCGGACTGAAGCTTTCTTT
-	TRBV7-8	few	TRBJ2-1	CASSLGFTGTPQFF	TGTGCCAGCAGCTTAGGGTTCACCGGGACCCCGCAGTTCTTC
-	TRBV4-3	-	TRBJ1-1	CASSQEETRPNTEAFF	TGCGCCAGCAGCCAAGAGGAGACACGGCCGAACACTGAAGCTTTCTTT
-	TRBV11-3	few	TRBJ2-7	CASSSGGVDYEQYF	TGTGCCAGCAGCTCCGGCGGGGTGGACTACGAGCAGTACTTC
-	TRBV12-3/TRBV12-4	many	TRBJ1-1	CASIHPRVNTEAFF	TGTGCCAGCATCCACCCGAGGGTGAACACTGAAGCTTTCTTT
TRBD1	TRBV6-4	-	TRBJ1-1	CASSYRTGDTEAFF	TGTGCCAGCAGTTACCGGACAGGGGACACTGAAGCTTTCTTT
-	TRBV21-1	-	TRBJ1-4	CASSKGSPLFF	TGTGCCAGCAGCAAAGGATCTCCACTGTTTTTT
TRBD1	TRBV12-5	many	TRBJ1-1	CASGLAQGAHTEAFF	TGTGCTAGTGGTTTGGCCCAGGGGGCGCACACTGAAGCTTTCTTT
TRBD2	TRBV18	few	TRBJ2-7	CASSPMNPAGGPYEQYF	TGTGCCAGCTCACCAATGAATCCGGCGGGGGGGCCTTACGAGCAGTACTTC
TRBD1	TRBV5-1	-	TRBJ1-1	CASSPGTVRRTEAFF	TGCGCCAGCAGCCCGGGGACAGTCAGAAGGACTGAAGCTTTCTTT